One sample yielded the 17 T cell receptor beta chains listed below, sequenced in a study of glioma-infiltrating T cells after dendritic cell vaccination. Stated time point: after dendritic cell vaccination, including at tumor progression/relapse. Sequencing used immunoSEQ multiplex PCR; TCRdb keeps in-frame clones, though not all of them. The sample contains 91,000 or so clones, 65% to 85% of which appear only once. Sample: blood, taken after dendritic cell vaccination. The origin of the receptors is a human donor with glioblastoma.

The chain joins TRBV21-1 to TRBJ1-5. TRBV21-1 represents a pseudogene. The CDR3 is 17 amino acids. The CDR3, as DNA: TGTGCCAGCAGCAAAGGGAAGAAAGGCGGCGGGGATCAGCCCCAGCATTTT. This codes for CASSKGKKGGGDQPQHF.

This clone was seen once. The chain carries TRBV10-3 and TRBJ2-5; 13 bases are a match to TRBD2. The CDR3 is made up of 14 amino acids. V shed 10 bases and J 2 bases; nucleotides not matched to a gene: 4. Germline V gene sequence: CDR1 ENHRY, CDR2 SYGVKD. The chain's CDR3 is CATGTSGAQETQYF. CDR3 nucleotides: TGTGCCACTGGGACTAGCGGGGCACAAGAGACCCAGTACTTC.

The rearrangement joins TRBV28 to TRBJ2-4; tentatively, D is TRBD1 (5 bases). Germline values: CDR1 MDHEN, CDR2 SYDVKM. Trimming removed 5 bases from V and 16 bases from J, with 21 bases in between. The CDR3 sequence is 13 residues long. Here the CDR3 reads CASSGPVKRREYF. CDR3 sequence (DNA): TGTGCCAGCAGTGGGCCCGTCAAACGCAGGGAATACTTC.

The chain joins TRBV5-1 to TRBJ2-5, with 8 bases that match TRBD1. The length of the CDR3 is 17 residues. CDR1 is SGHRS, CDR2 YFSETQ, per germline. J was trimmed by 4 bases and V by 0 bases; bases with no gene match: 11. CDR3 bases: TGCGCCAGCAGCTTGGCCGGTGGGTCAGGGGGCCTAGAGACCCAGTACTTC. It specifies CASSLAGGSGGLETQYF.

This clone was recorded many times. The chain carries TRBV27 and TRBJ2-5; 7 bases are a match to TRBD2. V shed 3 bases, J shed 2 bases, and the junction held 6 bases outside the gene matches. Germline CDR1 MNHEY, CDR2 SMNVEV (reference sequence). The CDR3 covers 15 residues. In nucleotides, the CDR3 is TGTGCCAGCAGTTTTCGAGCGGGGCGACAAGAGACCCAGTACTTC. It encodes CASSFRAGRQETQYF.

This chain uses TRBV15 with TRBJ2-7; a weak D match, TRBD2 (7 bases). From germline, CDR1 is LNHNV and CDR2 YYDKDF (reference sequence). Trimming removed 8 bases at V and 4 bases at J, with 21 bases between. The CDR3 loop spans 15 amino acids. CDR3 in amino acids: CATPVRGRAQYEQYF. DNA of the CDR3: TGTGCCACCCCAGTTAGGGGGAGGGCCCAATACGAGCAGTACTTC.

CDR3 amino acids: CASRGTGVTYEQYF. As DNA, the CDR3 is TGTGCCAGCAGGGGGACAGGGGTCACCTACGAGCAGTACTTC. The chain combines TRBV5-6 with TRBJ2-7, with TRBD1 identical over 10 bases. The CDR3 covers 14 residues. Germline lookup yields CDR1 SGHDT and CDR2 YYEEEE. The V and J ends lost 5 bases and 2 bases, in that order; junction bases with no gene match: 4.

The rearrangement joins TRBV6-1 to TRBJ2-1, with TRBD2 identical over 11 bases. With 4 bases clipped from V and 3 bases from J, the junction kept 5 bases outside the gene matches. Germline loops: CDR1 MNHNS, CDR2 SASEGT. This CDR3 has 16 amino acids. CDR3: CASSGLAGGYYNEQFF. CDR3 bases: TGTGCCAGCAGTGGGTTAGCGGGGGGGTACTACAATGAGCAGTTCTTC.

The V and J genes are TRBV30 and TRBJ1-3, with TRBD1 identical over 7 bases. This CDR3 is built from 16 residues. The germline V gene has CDR1 GTSNPN and CDR2 SVGIG (reference sequence). The V and J ends lost 1 base and 4 bases, in that order; junction bases with no gene match: 10. The CDR3: CAWSAFTGDWGNTIYF. CDR3 sequence (DNA): TGTGCCTGGAGTGCCTTTACAGGGGATTGGGGAAACACCATATATTTT.

The chain uses TRBV7-6 and TRBJ1-2; TRBD1 is a possible D gene (6 bases). Germline CDR1 and CDR2: SGHVS and FNYEAQ. The CDR3 is made up of 14 amino acids. Trimming pared 1 base from V and 7 bases from J, leaving 13 bases between. In nucleotides, the CDR3 is TGTGCCAGCAGCTTAGATCCAGGGGCGAGTGGCTACACCTTC. Amino acid sequence: CASSLDPGASGYTF.

The genes are TRBV27 and TRBJ1-2; 7 bases are shared with TRBD1. V dropped 6 bases and J dropped 0; count of bases not matched to a gene: 13. Germline CDR1 is MNHEY and CDR2 is SMNVEV (reference sequence). The CDR3 length is 17 residues. The CDR3 DNA follows: TGTGCCAGCAGGGATATATACAGGGGCCAAGCTAACTATGGCTACACCTTC. It encodes CASRDIYRGQANYGYTF.

This clone appeared a few times. V gene TRBV5-1 combines with J gene TRBJ1-3; D may be TRBD1 (5 bases). Trimming took off 1 base at V and 8 bases at J, with 13 bases between the two ends. Germline assignment: CDR1 SGHRS and CDR2 YFSETQ. The CDR3 is made up of 14 amino acids. The CDR3 DNA reads TGCGCCAGCAGCTTGTGGGGCCGCCGAGACACCATATATTTT. It codes for CASSLWGRRDTIYF.

This sequence joins TRBV10-3 and TRBJ2-5; a weak D match, TRBD2 (5 bases). Germline CDR1 and CDR2: ENHRY and SYGVKD. This CDR3 has 15 residues. V lost 0 bases and J lost 5, with 13 bases in between. CDR3 bases: TGTGCCATCAGTGAGTCGGTTGGCCCGGGGGAGACCCAGTACTTC. Its protein is CAISESVGPGETQYF.

The genes are TRBV6-1 and TRBJ1-2, with D maybe TRBD1 (5 bases). This CDR3 has 14 residues. Germline CDR1 and CDR2: MNHNS and SASEGT. V was pared by 3 bases and J by 4 bases, with 12 bases between. CDR3 amino acids: CASSDLQATYGYTF. CDR3 DNA: TGTGCCAGCAGTGACCTACAGGCCACCTATGGCTACACCTTC.

The chain couples TRBV28 to TRBJ2-5; 16 bases map to TRBD2. The germline V gene encodes CDR1 MDHEN and CDR2 SYDVKM. CDR3 length: 17 residues. J lost 3 bases, V lost 10 bases, and 11 bases had no gene match. In DNA, the CDR3 is TGTGCCACCGGGACTAGCGGGGGGGCGAAGTTTAAAGAGACCCAGTACTTC. Its protein is CATGTSGGAKFKETQYF.

The V gene is TRBV5-1, the J gene TRBJ1-5; 9 nucleotides line up with TRBD1. V shed 0 bases, J shed 4 bases, and the junction held 5 bases outside the gene matches. CDR1 SGHRS and CDR2 YFSETQ come from the germline V gene. This CDR3 has 16 amino acids. The CDR3 region has the DNA TGCGCCAGCAGCTTGGTGAGCGGGACAGGGAATCAGCCCCAGCATTTT. Its protein product is CASSLVSGTGNQPQHF.

The gene calls are TRBV5-6 and TRBJ2-1; 7 bases agree with TRBD1. The CDR3 has 17 residues. J gave up 8 bases and V 4 bases, and 18 bases lay outside the gene matches. Germline V gene sequence: CDR1 SGHDT, CDR2 YYEEEE. CDR3 nucleotides: TGTGCCAGCAGCCCCGGAGGACAGGCGGTGCATTTCCATGAGCAGTTCTTC. Encoded protein: CASSPGGQAVHFHEQFF. Together with reference TRBV5-6 and TRBJ2-1, the CDR3 gives the full variable domain: DAGVTQSPTHLIKTRGQQVTLRCSPKSGHDTVSWYQQALGQGPQFIFQYYEEEERQRGNFPDRFSGHQFPNYSSELNVNALLLGDSALYLCASSPGGQAVHFHEQFFGPGTRLTVL.